This passage covers 4 T cell receptor beta chains from one sample sequenced in a study of blood T cell repertoires in COVID-19. This table comes from immunoSEQ multiplex PCR, and its TCRdb copy is limited to in-frame clones, with some not included. The sample consists of about 40,000 clones, 79% of them appearing once. The sample comprised peripheral blood. These receptors originate from a woman of 80 years or more with acute or convalescent COVID-19.

This clone was picked up a small number of times. The genes are TRBV9 and TRBJ2-5, with D possibly being TRBD2 (6 bases). CDR3 size: 16 residues. CDR1 and CDR2 (germline): SGDLS, YYNGEE. Trimming removed 4 bases from V and 7 bases from J, with 23 bases in between. In nucleotides, the CDR3 is TGTGCCAGCAGCCCAAAGGCGGGACTTAATAGTGGGACCCAGTACTTC. It is translated as CASSPKAGLNSGTQYF.

The V and J genes are TRBV2 and TRBJ1-4; 8 bases are a match to TRBD1. Losses at the gene ends were 6 bases for V and 5 bases for J; bases not matched to a gene: 2. Germline V gives CDR1 SNHLY, CDR2 FYNNEI. The CDR3 is 13 residues long. CDR3 sequence: CASRRTGNEKLFF. The CDR3 bases are TGTGCCAGCAGGAGGACAGGGAATGAAAAACTGTTTTTT.

The J gene is TRBJ1-1, the V gene TRBV30, with D possibly being TRBD1 (5 bases). There are 12 residues in the CDR3. Trimming took 4 bases from V and 6 from J, leaving 12 bases between them. Germline CDR1 and CDR2: GTSNPN and SVGIG (reference sequence). The CDR3 nucleotides are TGTGCCTGGAAGGGGCAGCCGGCTGAAGCTTTCTTT. This sequence encodes CAWKGQPAEAFF.

This clone is a singleton in its sample. The V call is TRBV9, the J call TRBJ2-1, with 11 bases that match TRBD2. CDR1 and CDR2 (germline): SGDLS, YYNGEE. The CDR3 covers 16 residues. V was pared by 2 bases and J by 9 bases, with 10 bases of the junction left unmatched. This CDR3 reads CASSVSGTSGRGEQFF. The DNA of the CDR3 is TGTGCCAGCAGCGTCTCCGGGACTAGCGGTAGGGGTGAGCAGTTCTTC.